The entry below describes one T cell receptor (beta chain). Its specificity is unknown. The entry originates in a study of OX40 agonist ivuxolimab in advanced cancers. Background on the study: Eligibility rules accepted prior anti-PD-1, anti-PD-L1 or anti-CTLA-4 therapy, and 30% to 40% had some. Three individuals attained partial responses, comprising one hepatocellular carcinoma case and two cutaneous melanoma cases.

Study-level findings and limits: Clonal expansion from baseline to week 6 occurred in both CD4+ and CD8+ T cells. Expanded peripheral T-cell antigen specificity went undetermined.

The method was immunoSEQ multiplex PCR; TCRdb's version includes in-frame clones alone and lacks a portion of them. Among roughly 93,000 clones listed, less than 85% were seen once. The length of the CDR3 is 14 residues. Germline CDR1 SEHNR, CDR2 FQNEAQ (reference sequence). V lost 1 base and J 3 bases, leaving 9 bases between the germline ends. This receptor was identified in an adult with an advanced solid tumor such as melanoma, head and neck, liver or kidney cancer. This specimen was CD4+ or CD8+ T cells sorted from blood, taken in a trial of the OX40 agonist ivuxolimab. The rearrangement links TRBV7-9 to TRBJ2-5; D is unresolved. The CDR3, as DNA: TGTGCCAGCAGCTTAGACACAAGAGAAGAGACCCAGTACTTC. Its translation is CASSLDTREETQYF.